The rows below give T cell receptor beta chains drawn from one sample of a study of T cell clonotyping in hematopoietic cell transplantation. Profiling relied on immunoSEQ multiplex PCR, and the TCRdb table lists in-frame clones only, not all of them. The top ten clones hold 20% to 25% of a sample with 7,500 to 8,500 clones, over 65% of them seen once. Specimen: peripheral blood mononuclear cells, collected 100 days after allogeneic stem cell transplant. Source of these receptors: a male patient between 60 and 69 years old who had an allogeneic stem cell transplant from an unrelated donor, so the T cells may come from the graft donor. Some clones in this sample may be carry-over from other donors' samples. Each CDR3 is given with its conserved first and last residue. D genes are given only for firm matches. Clone size appears in some rows only: once, few, many, or a class for an expanded clone.

clone_size | j_call | v_call | d_call | cdr3_aa | cdr3_nt
. | TRBJ1-2 | TRBV19 | . | CASTPANYGYTF | TGTGCCAGTACGCCGGCGAACTATGGCTACACCTTC
. | TRBJ1-2 | TRBV4-1 | TRBD1 | CASSQDHGTGWGYTF | TGCGCCAGCAGCCAAGATCACGGGACAGGGTGGGGCTACACCTTC
. | TRBJ2-1 | TRBV10-3 | . | CAITGRFHDEQFF | TGTGCCATCACGGGCAGGTTCCACGATGAGCAGTTCTTC
few | TRBJ1-2 | TRBV6-5 | . | CASRMTGEYGYTF | TGTGCCAGCAGGATGACAGGCGAGTATGGCTACACCTTC
. | TRBJ1-5 | TRBV10-3 | . | CAISVSTGPNQPQHF | TGTGCCATCAGTGTATCGACAGGCCCTAATCAGCCCCAGCATTTT
. | TRBJ2-1 | TRBV27 | . | CASSQGHEQFF | TGTGCCAGCAGTCAGGGGCATGAGCAGTTCTTC
. | TRBJ1-2 | TRBV15 | . | CATSRGGAEGYTF | TGTGCCACCAGCAGAGGGGGGGCGGAAGGCTACACCTTC
. | TRBJ1-4 | TRBV25-1 | TRBD1 | CASSETGGATNEKLFF | TGTGCCAGCAGTGAGACAGGGGGGGCAACTAATGAAAAACTGTTTTTT
few | TRBJ1-1 | TRBV5-1 | . | CASSSGNTEAFF | TGCGCCAGCAGCTCTGGGAACACTGAAGCTTTCTTT
once | TRBJ1-2 | TRBV2 | TRBD1 | CASSEAKGQGSYGYTF | TGTGCCAGCAGTGAAGCAAAGGGACAGGGTAGCTATGGCTACACCTTC
once | TRBJ2-5 | TRBV11-2 | TRBD1 | CASRAGQGRLDYF | TGTGCCAGCAGGGCCGGACAGGGCCGGTTAGATTACTTC
. | TRBJ1-2 | TRBV6-1 | TRBD1 | CASSDGTGDFYGYTF | TGTGCCAGCAGTGATGGGACAGGGGATTTCTATGGCTACACCTTC
few | TRBJ2-2 | TRBV29-1 | . | CSVAEGGVTGELFF | TGCAGCGTTGCCGAGGGGGGTGTCACCGGGGAGCTGTTTTTT
. | TRBJ2-5 | TRBV7-9 | TRBD2 | CASSSSPGLAADQETQYF | TGTGCCAGCAGCTCCTCCCCAGGACTAGCGGCAGATCAAGAGACCCAGTACTTC
few | TRBJ1-1 | TRBV19 | . | CASSPGGVNTEAFF | TGTGCCAGTAGTCCTGGTGGGGTGAACACTGAAGCTTTCTTT
. | TRBJ1-5 | TRBV10-2 | . | CASSESGHRNQPQHF | TGCGCCAGCAGTGAGTCGGGGCACCGTAATCAGCCCCAGCATTTT
. | TRBJ2-2 | TRBV27 | . | CASRQVNTGELFF | TGTGCCTCCCGACAGGTTAACACCGGGGAGCTGTTTTTT